The T cell receptor beta chain under discussion was sequenced for a study of cytomegalovirus exposure and HLA in healthy donors. Study overall: Approximately 85 million unique TCRs from HLA-typed donors were held in an early data release. Study-level results: Overall, around 160 TCR beta chains were annotated as cytomegalovirus-associated. Analysis was performed later, and it showed HLA-associated TCR beta chains to be more clonally expanded than equally common others.

As for this clone: Its antigen is unknown.

The PCR employed 60 Vbeta primers together with 13 Jbeta primers. Generated by immunoSEQ multiplex PCR, the TCRdb table keeps only in-frame clones and is missing some. The repertoire holds under 200,000 clones, with about 80% as singletons. The V gene's germline CDR1 is SGHVS and CDR2 FNYEAQ. This CDR3 has 15 amino acids. Trimming took off 4 bases at V and 4 bases at J, with 14 bases between the two ends. The sequencing sample was made of PBMCs. This receptor was taken from a woman aged 18-35 years in good health and CMV-seropositive. This chain connects TRBV7-6 to TRBJ1-3; the D gene is possibly TRBD1 (6 bases). The CDR3, as DNA: TGTGCCAGCAGCTCATCCGGACAGTGGGGAAACACCATATATTTT. Protein product: CASSSSGQWGNTIYF.